Described below is a single TCR beta chain sequence and its context. Antigen unknown. Division of CD4+ cells produced a CD45RA+ naive subset and a CD45RA-negative memory subset. The sample originates from a study of shared clonotypes between healthy human individuals. Study-wide background: Plates per donor: three CD4 naive, three CD4 memory, two CD8 naive, one CD8 memory. Study results and limitations: A generally larger estimated richness was seen in naive subsets than in memory subsets.

Authors' data handling: Junction-only sequences without quality scores were provided by ImmunoSEQ, so filtering was different. Produced via immunoSEQ multiplex PCR; TCRdb's table is partial and in-frame only. V, J and clone size are taken as reported in that table, and D and trimming were inferred from the DNA itself. The profile covers some 200,000 clones, with approximately 70% appearing a single time and 8.5% to 12% taken by the ten largest. The sequence came from a man under 40 in good health. The source material was memory CD4+ T cells sorted from blood. Subset described: CD45RA-negative fraction.

The CDR3: CASSSSGPGNYEQYF. The CDR3 DNA reads TGTGCCAGCAGTTCTAGCGGCCCCGGAAACTACGAGCAGTACTTC. This chain joins TRBV7-8 and TRBJ2-7, with TRBD2 identical over 7 bases. J lost 3 bases, V lost 6 bases, and 11 bases had no gene match. Germline CDR1 SGHVS, CDR2 FQNEAQ. The CDR3 has 15 residues.